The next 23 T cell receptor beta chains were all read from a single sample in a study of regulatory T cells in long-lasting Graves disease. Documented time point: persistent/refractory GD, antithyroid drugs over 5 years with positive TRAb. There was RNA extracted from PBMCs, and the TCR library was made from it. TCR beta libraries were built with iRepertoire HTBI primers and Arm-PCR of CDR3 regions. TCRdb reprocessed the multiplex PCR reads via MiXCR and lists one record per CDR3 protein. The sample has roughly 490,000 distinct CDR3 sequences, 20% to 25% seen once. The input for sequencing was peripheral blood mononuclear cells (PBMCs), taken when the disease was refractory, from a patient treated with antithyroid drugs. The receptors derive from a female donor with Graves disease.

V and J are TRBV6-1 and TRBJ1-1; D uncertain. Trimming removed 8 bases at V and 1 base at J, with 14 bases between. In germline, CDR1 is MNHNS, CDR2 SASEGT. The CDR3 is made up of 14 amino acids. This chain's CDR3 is CASRRLQSNTEAFF. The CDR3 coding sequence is TGTGCCAGCCGGCGCCTGCAGTCGAACACTGAAGCTTTCTTT.

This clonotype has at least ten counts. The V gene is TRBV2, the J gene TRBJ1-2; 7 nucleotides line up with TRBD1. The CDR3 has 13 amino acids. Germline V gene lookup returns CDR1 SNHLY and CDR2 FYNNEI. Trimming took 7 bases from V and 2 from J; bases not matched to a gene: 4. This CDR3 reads CASIIRGNYGYTF. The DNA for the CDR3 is TGTGCCAGCATAATCAGGGGGAACTATGGCTACACCTTC.

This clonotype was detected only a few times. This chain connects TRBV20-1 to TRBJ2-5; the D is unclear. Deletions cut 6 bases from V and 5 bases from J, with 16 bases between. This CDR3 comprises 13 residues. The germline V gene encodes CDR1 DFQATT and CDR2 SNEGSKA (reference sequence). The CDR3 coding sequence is TGCAGTGCGACTCCGGGTTTAGAGGAGACCCAGTACTTC. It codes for CSATPGLEETQYF.

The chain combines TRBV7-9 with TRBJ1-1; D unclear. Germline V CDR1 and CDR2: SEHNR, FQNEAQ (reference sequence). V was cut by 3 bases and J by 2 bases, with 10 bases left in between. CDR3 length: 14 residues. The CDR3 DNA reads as TGTGCCAGCAGCTTTTTGAGTGATAACACTGAAGCTTTCTTT. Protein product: CASSFLSDNTEAFF.

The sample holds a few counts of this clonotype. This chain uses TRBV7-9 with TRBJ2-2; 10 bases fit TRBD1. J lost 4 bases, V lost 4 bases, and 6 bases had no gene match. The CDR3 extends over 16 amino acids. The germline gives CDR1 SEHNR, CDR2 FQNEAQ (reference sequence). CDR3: CASSYDRGQGTGELFF. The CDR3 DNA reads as TGTGCCAGCAGCTACGACAGGGGGCAGGGCACCGGGGAGCTGTTTTTT.

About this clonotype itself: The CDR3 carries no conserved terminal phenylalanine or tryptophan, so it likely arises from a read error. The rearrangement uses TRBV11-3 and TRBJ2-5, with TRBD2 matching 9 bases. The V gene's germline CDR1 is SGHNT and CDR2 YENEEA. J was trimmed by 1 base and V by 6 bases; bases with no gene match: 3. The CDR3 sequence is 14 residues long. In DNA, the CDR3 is TGTGCCAGCAGTCGACTAGCGGTCCAAGAGACCCAGTACCTC. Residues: CASSRLAVQETQYL.

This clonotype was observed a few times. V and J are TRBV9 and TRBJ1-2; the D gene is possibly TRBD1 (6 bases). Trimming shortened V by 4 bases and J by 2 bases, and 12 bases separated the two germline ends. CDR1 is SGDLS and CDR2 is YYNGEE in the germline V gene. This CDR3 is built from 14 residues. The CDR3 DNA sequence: TGTGCCAGCAGCCCGAGGACAGACAACTATGGCTACACCTTC. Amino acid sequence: CASSPRTDNYGYTF.

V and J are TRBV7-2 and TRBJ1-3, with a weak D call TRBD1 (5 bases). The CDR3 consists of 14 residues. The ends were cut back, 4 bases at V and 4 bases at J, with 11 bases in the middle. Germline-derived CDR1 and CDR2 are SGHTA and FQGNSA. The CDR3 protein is CASSSGGVGNTIYF. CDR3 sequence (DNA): TGTGCCAGCAGCTCGGGGGGAGTGGGAAACACCATATATTTT.

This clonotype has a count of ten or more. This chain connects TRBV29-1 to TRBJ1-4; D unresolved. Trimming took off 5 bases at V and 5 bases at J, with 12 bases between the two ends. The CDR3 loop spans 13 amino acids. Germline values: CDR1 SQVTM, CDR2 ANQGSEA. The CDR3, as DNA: TGCAGCGTTATCCGGACGGGAAATGAAAAACTGTTTTTT. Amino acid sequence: CSVIRTGNEKLFF.

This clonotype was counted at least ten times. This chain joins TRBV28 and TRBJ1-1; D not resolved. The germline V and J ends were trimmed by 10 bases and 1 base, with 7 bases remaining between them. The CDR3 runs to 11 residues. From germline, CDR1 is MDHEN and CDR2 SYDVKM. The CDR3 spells CATAGNTEAFF. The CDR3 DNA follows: TGTGCCACCGCTGGGAACACTGAAGCTTTCTTT.

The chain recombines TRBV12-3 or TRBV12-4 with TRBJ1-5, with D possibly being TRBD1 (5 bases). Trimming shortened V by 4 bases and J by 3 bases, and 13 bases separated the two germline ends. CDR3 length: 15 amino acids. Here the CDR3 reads CASSWRRGTNQPQHF. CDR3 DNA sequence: TGTGCCAGCAGTTGGCGTAGGGGCACCAATCAGCCCCAGCATTTT.

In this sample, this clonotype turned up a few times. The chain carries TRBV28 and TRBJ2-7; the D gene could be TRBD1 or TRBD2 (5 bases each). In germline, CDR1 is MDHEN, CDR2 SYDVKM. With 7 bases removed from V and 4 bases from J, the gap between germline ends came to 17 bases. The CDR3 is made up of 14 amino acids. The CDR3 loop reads CASTRDGTLYEQYF. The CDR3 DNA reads TGTGCCAGCACCCGGGACGGAACACTATACGAGCAGTACTTC.

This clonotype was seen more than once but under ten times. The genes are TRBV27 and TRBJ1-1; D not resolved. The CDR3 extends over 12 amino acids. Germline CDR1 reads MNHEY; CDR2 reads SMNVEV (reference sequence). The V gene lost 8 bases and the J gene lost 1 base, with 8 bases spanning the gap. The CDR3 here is CASAAGNTEAFF. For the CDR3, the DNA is TGTGCCAGCGCGGCAGGGAACACTGAAGCTTTCTTT.

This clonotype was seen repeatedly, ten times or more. CDR3 residues: CASSLAGGPSYEQYF. CDR3 nucleotide sequence: TGTGCCAGCAGCTTAGCGGGAGGGCCCTCCTACGAGCAGTACTTC. This chain uses TRBV28 with TRBJ2-7; 11 bases fit TRBD2. The CDR3 extends over 15 amino acids. Trimming took 6 bases from V and 0 from J; bases not matched to a gene: 4. Germline V lookup: CDR1 MDHEN, CDR2 SYDVKM. Looking up the rest from reference TRBV28 and TRBJ2-7 gives the full variable domain: DVKVTQSSRYLVKRTGEKVFLECVQDMDHENMFWYRQDPGLGLRLIYFSYDVKMKEKGDIPEGYSVSREKKERFSLILESASTNQTSMYLCASSLAGGPSYEQYFGPGTRLTVT.

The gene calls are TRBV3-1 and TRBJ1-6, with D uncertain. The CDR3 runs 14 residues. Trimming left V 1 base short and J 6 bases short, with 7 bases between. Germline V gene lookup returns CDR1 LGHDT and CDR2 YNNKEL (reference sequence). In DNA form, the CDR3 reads TGTGCCAGCAGCCAAGGGAGACTTAATTCACCCCTCCACTTT. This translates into CASSQGRLNSPLHF.

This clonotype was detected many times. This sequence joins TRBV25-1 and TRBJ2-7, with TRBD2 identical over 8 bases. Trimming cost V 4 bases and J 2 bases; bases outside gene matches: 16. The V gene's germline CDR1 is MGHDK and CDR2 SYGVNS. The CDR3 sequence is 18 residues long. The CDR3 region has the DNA TGTGCCAGCAGTGTGAATCAGGCCGAGGGTAGCGGGGCCTACGAGCAGTACTTC. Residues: CASSVNQAEGSGAYEQYF.

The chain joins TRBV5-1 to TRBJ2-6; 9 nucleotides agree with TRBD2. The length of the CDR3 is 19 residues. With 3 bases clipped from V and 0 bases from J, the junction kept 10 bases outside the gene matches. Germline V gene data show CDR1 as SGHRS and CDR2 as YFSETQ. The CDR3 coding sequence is TGCGCCAGCAGCTCCTCTCTAGCGGGGCGCTACTCTGGGGCCAACGTCCTGACTTTC. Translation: CASSSSLAGRYSGANVLTF.

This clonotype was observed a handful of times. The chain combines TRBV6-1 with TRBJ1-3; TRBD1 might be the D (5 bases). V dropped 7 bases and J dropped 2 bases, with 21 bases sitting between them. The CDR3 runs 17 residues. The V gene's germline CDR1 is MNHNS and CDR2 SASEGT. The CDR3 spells CASTTPRDSGTGNTIYF. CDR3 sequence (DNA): TGTGCCAGCACCACCCCGAGGGACTCGGGGACTGGAAACACCATATATTTT.

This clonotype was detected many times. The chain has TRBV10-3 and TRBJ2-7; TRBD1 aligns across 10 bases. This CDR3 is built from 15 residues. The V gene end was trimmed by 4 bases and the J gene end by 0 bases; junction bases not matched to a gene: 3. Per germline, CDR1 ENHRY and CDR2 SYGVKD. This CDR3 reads CAISGDRGLSYEQYF. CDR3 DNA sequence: TGTGCCATCAGTGGTGACAGGGGGCTCTCCTACGAGCAGTACTTC.

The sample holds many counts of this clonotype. The CDR3 here is CASLESQGSGNTIYF. The CDR3 coding sequence is TGTGCCAGCCTTGAATCGCAGGGCTCTGGAAACACCATATATTTT. V and J are TRBV28 and TRBJ1-3; perhaps TRBD1 as D (5 bases). With 8 bases removed from V and 0 bases from J, the gap between germline ends came to 14 bases. This CDR3 spans 15 amino acids. Germline values: CDR1 MDHEN, CDR2 SYDVKM.

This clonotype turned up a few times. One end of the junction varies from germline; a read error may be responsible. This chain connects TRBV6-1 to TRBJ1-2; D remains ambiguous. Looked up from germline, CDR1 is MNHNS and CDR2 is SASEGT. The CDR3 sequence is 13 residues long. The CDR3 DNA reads TGTACCAGCAGTCCCCGGATCACGGGCGGCTACACCTTC. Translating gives CTSSPRITGGYTF.

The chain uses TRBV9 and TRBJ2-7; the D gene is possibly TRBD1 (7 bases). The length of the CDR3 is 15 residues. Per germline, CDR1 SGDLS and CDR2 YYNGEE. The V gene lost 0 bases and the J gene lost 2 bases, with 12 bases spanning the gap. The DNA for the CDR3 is TGTGCCAGCAGCGTAGGGGGGGACAGACCCTACGAGCAGTACTTC. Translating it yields CASSVGGDRPYEQYF.

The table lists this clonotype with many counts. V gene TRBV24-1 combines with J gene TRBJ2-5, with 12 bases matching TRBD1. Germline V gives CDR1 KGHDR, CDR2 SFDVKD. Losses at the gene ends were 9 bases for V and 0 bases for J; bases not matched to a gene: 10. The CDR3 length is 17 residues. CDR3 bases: TGTGCCACCGGGGGGACAGGGGGCTTCCTTAACCAAGAGACCCAGTACTTC. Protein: CATGGTGGFLNQETQYF.